The rows below give T cell receptor beta chains drawn from one sample of a study of OX40 agonist ivuxolimab in advanced cancers. Measured with immunoSEQ multiplex PCR; TCRdb has only the in-frame clones, and not every one. The sample shows about 51,000 clones, about 90% of them seen only once. The material sequenced was CD4+ or CD8+ T cells sorted from blood, taken in a trial of the OX40 agonist ivuxolimab. The receptor source for this set is an adult with an advanced solid tumor such as melanoma, head and neck, liver or kidney cancer. The CDR3 runs from the conserved cysteine through the conserved F or W. Fields, in order: CDR3 protein, CDR3 DNA, J gene, clone size, V gene, D gene. A D gene is named only where the DNA matches it firmly. Not every row has a clone size; where given, it reads once, few, many or a size class.

CASSRLAGAGNTIYF TGTGCCAGCAGTCGACTGGCGGGAGCTGGAAACACCATATATTTT TRBJ1-3 - TRBV6-5 -
CASSREFNTGELFF TGTGCCAGCAGCCGGGAGTTTAACACCGGGGAGCTGTTTTTT TRBJ2-2 - TRBV9 -
CASSPTRGDTDTQYF TGTGCCAGCAGCCCGACTAGGGGAGACACAGATACGCAGTATTTT TRBJ2-3 - TRBV7-9 -
CASSRNNQPQHF TGTGCCAGTAGTCGCAATAATCAGCCCCAGCATTTT TRBJ1-5 - TRBV19 -
CASSFGNTLGETQYF TGTGCCAGCAGCTTCGGGAACACTCTGGGGGAGACCCAGTACTTC TRBJ2-5 few TRBV2 -
CSVRQNRDRGSGELFF TGCAGCGTTCGCCAAAACCGGGACAGGGGTTCCGGGGAGCTGTTTTTT TRBJ2-2 - TRBV29-1 TRBD1
CASSRQGFTEAFF TGTGCCAGCAGTAGACAGGGGTTCACTGAAGCTTTCTTT TRBJ1-1 - TRBV28 TRBD1
CASSFGPELGGREQYF TGTGCCAGCAGCTTTGGGCCGGAATTGGGAGGGCGCGAGCAGTACTTC TRBJ2-7 - TRBV5-4 TRBD2
CASSTSGRLYEQYF TGTGCCAGCAGCACAAGCGGGAGGCTCTACGAGCAGTACTTC TRBJ2-7 - TRBV11-2 TRBD2
CSAETTYPPQQYF TGCAGCGCCGAAACCACCTATCCCCCCCAGCAGTACTTC TRBJ2-7 - TRBV29-1 -
CASSKDRTTGNTIYF TGTGCCAGCAGCAAAGACAGGACGACGGGAAACACCATATATTTT TRBJ1-3 - TRBV2 -
CASSQGLLNSPLHF TGTGCCAGCAGCCAGGGACTTCTAAATTCACCCCTCCACTTT TRBJ1-6 few TRBV14 -
CASSLAGGGQPQHF TGTGCCAGCAGCTTAGCAGGGGGAGGTCAGCCCCAGCATTTT TRBJ1-5 - TRBV11-2 TRBD1
CASSIASSAPSEQFF TGTGCCAGTAGTATCGCTAGTTCAGCCCCTAGTGAGCAGTTCTTC TRBJ2-1 - TRBV19 -
CASRGGQATYEQYF TGTGCCAGCAGAGGGGGACAGGCAACCTACGAGCAGTACTTC TRBJ2-7 - TRBV6-5 TRBD1
CASSPLAGGPRGQFF TGCGCCAGCAGCCCACTAGCGGGGGGACCACGAGGGCAGTTCTTC TRBJ2-1 - TRBV5-1 TRBD2
CASGPYYTEAFF TGTGCCAGCGGGCCTTATTACACTGAAGCTTTCTTT TRBJ1-1 - TRBV28 -
CASSPDRVGRDYTF TGTGCCAGCTCACCAGACAGGGTTGGTCGTGACTACACCTTC TRBJ1-2 few TRBV18 TRBD1
CAWSPPVRGRETQYF TGTGCCTGGAGTCCCCCCGTGAGGGGGAGGGAGACCCAGTACTTC TRBJ2-5 - TRBV30 -
CASSLALTEAFF TGTGCCAGCAGCTTGGCCTTGACAGAAGCTTTCTTT TRBJ1-1 - TRBV5-6 -
CASSLLGPQHF TGTGCCAGCAGCTTACTCGGTCCCCAGCATTTT TRBJ1-5 - TRBV5-8 -
CASSGTGYNEKLFF TGTGCCAGCAGTGGGACAGGGTATAATGAAAAACTGTTTTTT TRBJ1-4 - TRBV9 TRBD1
CASSSSGTSGGSSTGELFF TGCGCCAGCAGCAGCTCCGGGACTAGCGGGGGGAGTTCCACCGGGGAGCTGTTTTTT TRBJ2-2 - TRBV5-1 TRBD2
CASSQDRNEKLFF TGTGCCAGCAGCCAAGATCGGAATGAAAAACTGTTTTTT TRBJ1-4 - TRBV4-2 -
CASSEEELYQPQHF TGCGCCAGCAGTGAGGAGGAGTTATATCAGCCCCAGCATTTT TRBJ1-5 - TRBV10-2 -
CASSYTGLAKNIQYF TGTGCCAGCAGTTACACGGGATTAGCCAAAAACATTCAGTACTTC TRBJ2-4 - TRBV6-5 -
CASSAATAMNTEAFF TGTGCCAGCAGTGCCGCAACAGCCATGAACACTGAAGCTTTCTTT TRBJ1-1 - TRBV6-1 -
CASSSLGTESGNTIYF TGTGCCAGCAGCTCCCTGGGGACAGAATCTGGAAACACCATATATTTT TRBJ1-3 once TRBV9 TRBD1
CASSRLAEETQYF TGTGCCAGCAGCCGACTAGCCGAAGAGACCCAGTACTTC TRBJ2-5 - TRBV7-9 TRBD2
CASSLSHTEAFF TGTGCCAGCAGTTTAAGCCACACTGAAGCTTTCTTT TRBJ1-1 - TRBV28 -
CASSEIENFNYGYTF TGTGCCAGCAGTGAAATTGAAAATTTTAACTATGGCTACACCTTC TRBJ1-2 - TRBV6-1 -